This T cell receptor (beta chain) appears in the sequencing data of a study of cytomegalovirus exposure and HLA in healthy donors. Study-wide results and caveats: Upon later analysis, HLA-associated TCR beta chains proved more clonally expanded than other, equally common chains.

Primers included in the PCR were 60 Vbeta and 13 Jbeta primers. TCRdb keeps only in-frame clones here, not all; method: immunoSEQ multiplex PCR. The sample consists of some 160,000 clones, roughly 80% of them appearing once. Germline loops: CDR1 LGHNA, CDR2 YSLEER. The CDR3 runs to 15 residues. Trimming cost V 0 bases and J 0 bases, with 6 bases left between them. As to this clone: Its specificity is unknown.

This chain joins TRBV4-3 and TRBJ1-5; no clear D gene. The sequence was obtained from a male donor in good health and CMV-seronegative. The sample comprised PBMCs. CDR3 region: CASSQDPYSNQPQHF. CDR3 nucleotide sequence: TGCGCCAGCAGCCAAGATCCCTATAGCAATCAGCCCCAGCATTTT.